This T cell receptor beta chain was recorded in a study of Graves' ophthalmopathy and Graves' hyperthyroidism. Across the study: Sampling took place at initial diagnosis, with peripheral blood obtained before any treatment.

After removal of 5 bases from V and 1 base from J, the junction contained 7 bases not matched to a gene. This CDR3 is 18 amino acids long. CDR1 and CDR2 (germline): SGHAT, FQNNGV. General study points: The model's ophthalmopathy progression predictions had around 67% sensitivity and about 72% specificity.

Ophthalmopathy donors were characterized by moderate-to-severe activity, CAS of at least 3, NOSPECS of at least 4, and duration under 3 months. Someone took the PBMCs out of roughly 10 ml of fresh peripheral blood. The study amplified TCR beta CDR3 regions using RNA transcripts. First-round RT-PCR with HTBI primers preceded a second-round multiplex PCR. TCRdb called the multiplex PCR reads again in MiXCR, with one record for every CDR3 protein. The table has approximately 210,000 distinct CDR3 sequences, 20% to 25% seen once. This clonotype was detected many times. What it recognizes is unknown. Specimen: peripheral blood. The chain couples TRBV11-2 to TRBJ2-4, with TRBD2 identical over 14 bases. This clonotype originated in a woman aged 50 to 65 with Graves' ophthalmopathy. The chain's CDR3 is CASSPTSGRELAKNIQYF. CDR3 DNA sequence: TGTGCCAGCAGCCCGACTAGCGGGAGGGAGTTGGCCAAAAACATTCAGTACTTC.